The 5 T cell receptor beta chains given below trace back to one sample, sequenced in a study of blood T cells in healthy people across ages. Primed by a sample-barcoded 5' primer and a J-beta primer mix, a second PCR proceeded for about 6 to 11 cycles. Via MiXCR, TCRdb re-called the 5' RACE reads, giving one row per CDR3 protein. The sample includes over 1,500,000 distinct CDR3 sequences, approximately 50% of them seen just once. The sequenced sample was blood. The receptors derive from a middle-aged woman in good health.

This clonotype was observed a handful of times. The chain is built from TRBV20-1 and TRBJ2-7, with D possibly TRBD1 on 6 matching bases. Germline CDR1 and CDR2: DFQATT and SNEGSKA (reference sequence). The V gene lost 1 base and the J gene lost 1 base, with 8 bases spanning the gap. This CDR3 region has 13 residues. The CDR3 DNA is TGCAGTGCTAGAGGGGACAAGTCCTACGAGCAGTACTTC. This encodes CSARGDKSYEQYF.

The genes are TRBV3-1 and TRBJ2-4; 9 bases line up with TRBD2. V dropped 1 base and J dropped 0; count of bases not matched to a gene: 10. The CDR3 sequence is 19 residues long. Looked up from germline, CDR1 is LGHDT and CDR2 is YNNKEL (reference sequence). CDR3 protein: CASSQGTGGGALAKNIQYF. CDR3 nucleotides: TGTGCCAGCAGCCAAGGGACTGGCGGGGGGGCCTTAGCCAAAAACATTCAGTACTTC.

The J gene is TRBJ2-3, the V gene TRBV12-3 or TRBV12-4, with TRBD1 identical over 8 bases. The junction had 4 bases not matched to a gene; V was cut back by 8 bases and J by 0 bases. The CDR3 loop spans 14 amino acids. For the CDR3, the DNA is TGTGCCAGCCACTGGGACAGGAGCACAGATACGCAGTATTTT. This gives the protein CASHWDRSTDTQYF.

The chain couples TRBV7-2 to TRBJ2-3; no clear D. V lost 4 bases and J 7 bases, leaving 9 bases between the germline ends. Germline CDR1 reads SGHTA; CDR2 reads FQGNSA. This CDR3 has 12 residues. The CDR3 here is CASSSRFNTQYF. The CDR3 region has the DNA TGTGCCAGCAGCTCCCGATTCAATACGCAGTATTTT.

V is TRBV2 and J is TRBJ2-3; 8 bases map to TRBD1. The CDR3 spans 13 residues. The V and J ends lost 7 bases and 3 bases, in that order; junction bases with no gene match: 3. From germline, CDR1 is SNHLY and CDR2 FYNNEI. DNA of the CDR3: TGTGCCAGCACAGGGGGCGCAACAGATACGCAGTATTTT. As protein: CASTGGATDTQYF. Complete variable domain (other parts from reference TRBV2 and TRBJ2-3): EPEVTQTPSHQVTQMGQEVILRCVPISNHLYFYWYRQILGQKVEFLVSFYNNEISEKSEIFDDQFSVERPDGSNFTLKIRSTKLEDSAMYFCASTGGATDTQYFGPGTRLTVL.